These 17 T cell receptor beta chains share one sample of origin, sequenced in a study of response to subunit inactivated influenza vaccine. A single record per CDR3 protein comes from TCRdb applying MiXCR to the RT-PCR reads. The sample lists over 150,000 distinct CDR3 sequences; around 9.2% were seen once. This specimen consisted of non-naive T cells sorted from PBMCs, obtained on the day of vaccination. All receptors derive from a man aged 45-65 years who received an inactivated influenza vaccine.

This clonotype came up a few times. This rearrangement joins TRBV20-1 to TRBJ1-5, with D unclear. This CDR3 has 13 residues. Germline V gene lookup returns CDR1 DFQATT and CDR2 SNEGSKA (reference sequence). Trimming cost V 3 bases and J 6 bases, with 12 bases left between them. The CDR3 DNA reads as TGCAGTGCTAGTAGCGGGGTAGGTCAGCCCCAGCATTTT. Its protein is CSASSGVGQPQHF.

CDR3 protein: CASSFTGGATYEQYF. CDR3 nucleotides: TGTGCCAGCAGCTTTACAGGGGGGGCCACCTACGAGCAGTACTTC. The chain links TRBV7-8 to TRBJ2-7; maybe TRBD1 (8 bases). Germline V gene sequence: CDR1 SGHVS, CDR2 FQNEAQ. Trimming stripped 3 bases from V and 2 bases from J, with 14 bases between. This CDR3 contains 15 residues.

This clonotype was seen repeatedly, ten times or more. The chain links TRBV9 to TRBJ2-1; the match to TRBD2 covers 8 bases. This CDR3 spans 15 amino acids. CDR1 SGDLS and CDR2 YYNGEE come from the germline V gene. V shed 4 bases and J 8 bases; nucleotides not matched to a gene: 11. The CDR3 loop reads CASSMIAGRWDEQFF. The CDR3 DNA reads TGTGCCAGCAGCATGATAGCGGGGAGGTGGGATGAGCAGTTCTTC. The full variable domain, with the rest looked up from reference TRBV9 and TRBJ2-1, is DSGVTQTPKHLITATGQRVTLRCSPRSGDLSVYWYQQSLDQGLQFLIQYYNGEERAKGNILERFSAQQFPDLHSELNLSSLELGDSALYFCASSMIAGRWDEQFFGPGTRLTVL.

The rearrangement links TRBV30 to TRBJ2-5, with D unresolved. Germline CDR1 GTSNPN, CDR2 SVGIG (reference sequence). V was cut by 8 bases and J by 4 bases, with 17 bases left in between. The CDR3 extends over 13 amino acids. In DNA, the CDR3 is TGTGCCGTGAGACTCGTCAGCCGAGAGACCCAGTACTTC. This translates into CAVRLVSRETQYF. Full variable domain (missing parts from reference TRBV30 and TRBJ2-5): SQTIHQWPATLVQPVGSPLSLECTVEGTSNPNLYWYRQAAGRGLQLLFYSVGIGQISSEVPQNLSASRPQDRQFILSSKKLLLSDSGFYLCAVRLVSRETQYFGPGTRLLVL.

This clonotype was seen more than once but under ten times. V gene TRBV3-1 combines with J gene TRBJ2-1; 7 bases agree with TRBD1. CDR3 length: 14 residues. Germline-derived CDR1 and CDR2 are LGHDT and YNNKEL (reference sequence). V was pared by 3 bases and J by 5 bases, with 4 bases of the junction left unmatched. CDR3 sequence: CASSHGTADNEQFF. The CDR3 DNA sequence: TGTGCCAGCAGCCACGGGACAGCTGACAATGAGCAGTTCTTC.

V is TRBV6-2 or TRBV6-3 and J is TRBJ2-7, with D perhaps matching TRBD1 or TRBD2 (6 bases each). The CDR3 spans 16 residues. CDR1 and CDR2 (germline): MNHEY, SVGEGT. V was shortened by 8 bases and J by 6 bases, with 26 bases between the two germline ends. CDR3 loop: CASRPTGALMRGEQYF. CDR3 DNA: TGTGCCAGCCGGCCAACGGGGGCCCTAATGAGGGGCGAGCAGTACTTC.

This clonotype has more than one count but fewer than ten. This chain links TRBV4-1 with TRBJ2-1; TRBD2 matches at 11 bases. Germline V gene data show CDR1 as MGHRA and CDR2 as YSYEKL. With 4 bases clipped from V and 6 bases from J, the junction kept 5 bases outside the gene matches. The CDR3 sequence is 15 residues long. CDR3 in DNA: TGCGCCAGCAGCCCGGGACTAGCGGTCTTCAATGAGCAGTTCTTC. As protein: CASSPGLAVFNEQFF.

This clonotype has just a few counts. The rearrangement links TRBV4-2 to TRBJ2-1; maybe TRBD1 (6 bases). Germline V gene data show CDR1 as LGHNA and CDR2 as YNFKEQ. CDR3 size: 19 residues. Trimming took off 0 bases at V and 4 bases at J, with 22 bases between the two ends. The CDR3 is CASSQEGARADQGYNEQFF. CDR3 bases: TGTGCCAGCAGCCAAGAAGGGGCCAGAGCGGACCAGGGGTACAATGAGCAGTTCTTC.

This clonotype came up many times. The rearrangement uses TRBV5-1 and TRBJ2-3; maybe TRBD1 (5 bases). This CDR3 has 14 amino acids. Germline-derived CDR1 and CDR2 are SGHRS and YFSETQ. V dropped 4 bases and J dropped 2 bases, with 11 bases sitting between them. The CDR3 loop reads CASSRMTDTDTQYF. Here the CDR3 DNA reads TGCGCCAGCAGCCGGATGACAGACACAGATACGCAGTATTTT. The full variable domain, in which reference TRBV5-1 and TRBJ2-3 provide the parts outside the CDR3, is KAGVTQTPRYLIKTRGQQVTLSCSPISGHRSVSWYQQTPGQGLQFLFEYFSETQRNKGNFPGRFSGRQFSNSRSEMNVSTLELGDSALYLCASSRMTDTDTQYFGPGTRLTVL.

This clonotype was detected ten times or more. The genes are TRBV7-2 and TRBJ2-7; possibly TRBD2 for D (6 bases). Trimming left V 5 bases short and J 3 bases short, with 14 bases between. CDR1 SGHTA and CDR2 FQGNSA come from the germline V gene. This CDR3 is 14 amino acids long. CDR3 DNA sequence: TGTGCCAGCAGCGTACCGGGACTGTTCTACGAGCAGTACTTC. This translates into CASSVPGLFYEQYF.

Many counts were recorded for this clonotype. The J gene is TRBJ2-2, the V gene TRBV11-2, with unresolved D. The CDR3 is 14 amino acids. V was cut by 5 bases and J by 8 bases, with 15 bases left in between. The germline CDR1 and CDR2 sequences are SGHAT and FQNNGV. Written as DNA, the CDR3 is TGTGCCAGCAGCCCCACGTCAGCGTTTGGGGAGCTGTTTTTT. Residues: CASSPTSAFGELFF. Full variable domain (missing parts from reference TRBV11-2 and TRBJ2-2): EAGVAQSPRYKIIEKRQSVAFWCNPISGHATLYWYQQILGQGPKLLIQFQNNGVVDDSQLPKDRFSAERLKGVDSTLKIQPAKLEDSAVYLCASSPTSAFGELFFGEGSRLTVL.

This clonotype was recorded at least ten times. The rearrangement links TRBV5-1 to TRBJ2-7; D not certain. The V gene lost 1 base and the J gene lost 2 bases, with 10 bases spanning the gap. CDR3 length: 14 residues. Looked up from germline, CDR1 is SGHRS and CDR2 is YFSETQ. In DNA, the CDR3 is TGCGCCAGCAGCTTGAAATCTTCAACCTACGAGCAGTACTTC. Amino acid sequence: CASSLKSSTYEQYF.

This clonotype appeared many times. The CDR3 is CASSQRQGGEAFF. The CDR3 bases are TGTGCCAGCAGCCAAAGACAGGGAGGTGAAGCTTTCTTT. V gene TRBV7-3 combines with J gene TRBJ1-1; 7 nucleotides align to TRBD1. With V trimmed by 5 bases and J by 7 bases, 7 bases remained unmatched. The V gene's germline CDR1 is SGHTA and CDR2 FQGTGA. This CDR3 comprises 13 residues.

This clonotype was seen more than once but under ten times. This sequence joins TRBV28 and TRBJ2-2, with TRBD1 matching over 11 bases. This CDR3 has 16 amino acids. V shed 5 bases, J shed 4 bases, and the junction held 6 bases outside the gene matches. CDR1 MDHEN and CDR2 SYDVKM come from the germline V gene. As DNA, the CDR3 is TGTGCCAGCAGTCGGACAGGGGGCCGGATCACCGGGGAGCTGTTTTTT. Its protein is CASSRTGGRITGELFF.

This clonotype appeared a few times. The chain has TRBV29-1 and TRBJ1-1; D perhaps matches TRBD1 (5 bases). The V end lost 2 bases, the J end lost 3 bases, and 7 bases lay between the germline ends. The CDR3 spans 12 residues. The V gene's germline CDR1 is SQVTM and CDR2 ANQGSEA. DNA of the CDR3: TGCAGCGTTGAACAGGGACACACTGAAGCTTTCTTT. It yields the protein CSVEQGHTEAFF.

This clonotype was counted between two and nine times. The V and J genes are TRBV7-8 and TRBJ2-5; D might be TRBD1 (7 bases). The CDR3 extends over 15 amino acids. Per germline, CDR1 SGHVS and CDR2 FQNEAQ. V lost 4 bases, J lost 3 bases, and 15 bases lay in between. This CDR3 reads CASSYWRGPEETQYF. The CDR3 nucleotides are TGTGCCAGCAGCTACTGGAGGGGGCCGGAAGAGACCCAGTACTTC.

This clonotype has only a few counts. This chain connects TRBV6-1 to TRBJ1-2, with D maybe TRBD1 (5 bases). Between the trimmed V and J ends, which lost 10 bases and 5 bases, there was a span of 17 bases. The CDR3 extends over 13 amino acids. Germline CDR1 reads MNHNS; CDR2 reads SASEGT. CDR3: CATKKPGLYGYTF. The CDR3 coding sequence is TGTGCCACCAAGAAACCAGGGCTTTATGGCTACACCTTC.